This TCR beta chain was recovered during a study of neurological immune-mediated disorders. CDR1 is SGHRS and CDR2 is YFSETQ in the germline V gene. Trimming removed 1 base from V and 2 bases from J, with 9 bases in between. The CDR3 has 15 amino acids. With 10-nucleotide random UMIs included, cDNA was synthesized by 5'RACE. Per sequencing run, 15-18 subjects together gave over 160 million TCR-beta sequences. TCRdb recomputed calls from the 5' RACE reads with MiXCR, one row per CDR3 protein. The sample shows under 100,000 distinct CDR3 sequences, roughly 13% of them seen only once. Described time point: longitudinal time-point 2. Libraries used 2 million unsorted PBMCs kept frozen in RNAlater. This clonotype was seen at least ten times. Its antigen is undetermined. The study's findings and limits: The most TCR clonal expansion was seen in HTLV-1-associated myelopathy, and the least was seen in multiple sclerosis, which fell below healthy controls.

V and J are TRBV5-1 and TRBJ2-2; D is undetermined. Sequences were obtained from PBMCs. The TCR originated in a female donor with HTLV-1-associated myelopathy (HAM/TSP). The CDR3 protein is CASSLLQPNTGELFF. In DNA, the CDR3 is TGCGCCAGCAGCTTGCTACAGCCCAACACCGGGGAGCTGTTTTTT.